This T cell receptor beta chain comes out of a study of response to subunit inactivated influenza vaccine. Study results and limitations: That few new T cells are recruited by each seasonal influenza vaccination was the authors' suggestion.

TCRdb reprocessed the RT-PCR reads with MiXCR, giving one entry per CDR3 protein. The sample shows 750,000 to 850,000 distinct CDR3 sequences, 15% to 20% of them seen only once. This clonotype was picked up many times. What it binds is unknown. This CDR3 spans 15 amino acids. The germline V gene has CDR1 SEHNR and CDR2 FQNEAQ (reference sequence). Trimming left V 2 bases short and J 5 bases short, with 15 bases between. The gene calls are TRBV7-9 and TRBJ2-5; D unclear. The source material was PBMCs from blood, sampled 4 to 6 days after vaccination. The receptor was isolated from a man in his forties or fifties who received an inactivated influenza vaccine. The CDR3 nucleotides read TGTGCCAGCAGCTTAAGTTTTCCGGTGTGGGAGACCCAGTACTTC. Protein: CASSLSFPVWETQYF.